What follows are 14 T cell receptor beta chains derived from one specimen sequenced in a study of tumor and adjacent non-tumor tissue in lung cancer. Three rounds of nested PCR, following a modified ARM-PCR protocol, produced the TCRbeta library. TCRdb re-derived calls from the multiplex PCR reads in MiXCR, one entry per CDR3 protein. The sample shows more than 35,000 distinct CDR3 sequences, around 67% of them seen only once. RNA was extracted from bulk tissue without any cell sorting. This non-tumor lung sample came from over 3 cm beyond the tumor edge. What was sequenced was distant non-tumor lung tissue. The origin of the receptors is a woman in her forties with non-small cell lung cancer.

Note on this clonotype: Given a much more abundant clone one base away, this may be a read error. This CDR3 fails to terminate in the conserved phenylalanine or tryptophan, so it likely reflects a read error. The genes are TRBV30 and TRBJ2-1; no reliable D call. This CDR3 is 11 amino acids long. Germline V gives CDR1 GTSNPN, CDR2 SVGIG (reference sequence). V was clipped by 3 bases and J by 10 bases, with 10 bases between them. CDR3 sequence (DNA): TGTGCCTGGAGCCTTGGCGGCGAGCAGTTCCTC. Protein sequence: CAWSLGGEQFL.

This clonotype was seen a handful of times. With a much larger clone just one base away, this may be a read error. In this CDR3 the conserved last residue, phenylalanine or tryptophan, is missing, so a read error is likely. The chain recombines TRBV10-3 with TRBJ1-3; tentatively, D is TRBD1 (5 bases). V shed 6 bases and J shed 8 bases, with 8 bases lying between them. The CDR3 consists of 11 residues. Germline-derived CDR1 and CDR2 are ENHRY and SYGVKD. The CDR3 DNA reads TGTGCCATCAGCAGCAGGGACACCATATATTCT. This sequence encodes CAISSRDTIYS.

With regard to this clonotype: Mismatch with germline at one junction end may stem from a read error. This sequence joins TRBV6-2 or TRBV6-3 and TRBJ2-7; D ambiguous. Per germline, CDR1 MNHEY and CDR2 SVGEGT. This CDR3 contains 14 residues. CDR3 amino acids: CASSYSSNSYEQYF. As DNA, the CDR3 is TGTGCCAGCAGTTACTCGAGCAATTCTTACGAGCAATACTTC.

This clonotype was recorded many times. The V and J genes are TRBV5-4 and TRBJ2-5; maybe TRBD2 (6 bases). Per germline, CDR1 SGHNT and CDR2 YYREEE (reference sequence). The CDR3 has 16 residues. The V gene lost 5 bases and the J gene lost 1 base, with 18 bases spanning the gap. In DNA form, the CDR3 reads TGTGCCAGCAGATCCCTTGGGCGGGGCGCCCAAGAGACCCAGTACTTC. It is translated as CASRSLGRGAQETQYF. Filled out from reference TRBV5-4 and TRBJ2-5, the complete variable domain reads ETGVTQSPTHLIKTRGQQVTLRCSSQSGHNTVSWYQQALGQGPQFIFQYYREEENGRGNFPPRFSGLQFPNYSSELNVNALELDDSALYLCASRSLGRGAQETQYFGPGTRLLVL.

The CDR3 sequence is CASSYRGYEQYF. CDR3 coding DNA: TGTGCCAGCAGCTACAGGGGCTACGAGCAGTACTTC. The V and J genes are TRBV11-3 and TRBJ2-7; TRBD1 aligns across 7 bases. The V segment lost 4 bases and the J segment 3 bases; nucleotides outside the gene matches: 0. Germline V CDR1 and CDR2: SGHNT, YENEEA. The length of the CDR3 is 12 residues.

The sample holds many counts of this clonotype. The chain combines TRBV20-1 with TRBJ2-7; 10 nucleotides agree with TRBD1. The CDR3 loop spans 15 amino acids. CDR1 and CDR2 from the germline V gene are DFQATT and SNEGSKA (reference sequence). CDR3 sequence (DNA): TGCAGCCTATCCGGTATGGGGACAGGGGCCTACGAGCAGTACTTC. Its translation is CSLSGMGTGAYEQYF.

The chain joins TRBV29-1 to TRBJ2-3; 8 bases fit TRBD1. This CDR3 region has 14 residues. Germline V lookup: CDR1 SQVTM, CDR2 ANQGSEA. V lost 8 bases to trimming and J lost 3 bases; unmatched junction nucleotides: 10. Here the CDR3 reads CSLAGTGETDTQYF. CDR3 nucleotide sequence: TGCAGCCTTGCCGGGACAGGAGAGACAGATACGCAGTATTTT.

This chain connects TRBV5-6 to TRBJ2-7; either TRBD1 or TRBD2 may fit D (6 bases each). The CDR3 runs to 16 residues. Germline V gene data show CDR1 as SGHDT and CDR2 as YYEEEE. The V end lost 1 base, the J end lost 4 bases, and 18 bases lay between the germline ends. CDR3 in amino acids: CASSLTGAKRVYEQYF. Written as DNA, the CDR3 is TGTGCCAGCAGCTTGACGGGGGCCAAACGAGTATACGAGCAGTACTTC.

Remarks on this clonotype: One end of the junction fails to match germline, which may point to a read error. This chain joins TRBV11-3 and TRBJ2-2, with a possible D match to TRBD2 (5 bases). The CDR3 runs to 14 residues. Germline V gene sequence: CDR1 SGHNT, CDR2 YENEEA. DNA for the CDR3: TGTGCCAGCAACTTGGGTGGGAACACCGGGGAACTGTTTTTT. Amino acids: CASNLGGNTGELFF.

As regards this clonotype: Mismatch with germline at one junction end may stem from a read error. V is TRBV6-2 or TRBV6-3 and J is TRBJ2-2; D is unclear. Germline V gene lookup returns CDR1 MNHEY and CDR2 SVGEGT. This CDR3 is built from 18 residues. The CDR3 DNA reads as TGTACCAGTAGTTACTCATCCCCGCGGCAGGAGAACACCGGGGAGCTGTTTTTT. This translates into CTSSYSSPRQENTGELFF.

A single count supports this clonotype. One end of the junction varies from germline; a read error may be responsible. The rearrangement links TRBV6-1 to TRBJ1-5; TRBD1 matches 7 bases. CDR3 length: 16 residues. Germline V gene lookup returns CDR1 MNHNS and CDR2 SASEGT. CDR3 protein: CASSELPGQGDQSQHF. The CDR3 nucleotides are TGTGCCAGCAGTGAATTACCGGGTCAGGGGGATCAGTCCCAGCATTTT.

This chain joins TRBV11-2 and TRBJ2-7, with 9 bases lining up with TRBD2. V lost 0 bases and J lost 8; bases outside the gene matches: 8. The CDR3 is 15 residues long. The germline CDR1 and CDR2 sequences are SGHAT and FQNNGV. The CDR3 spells CASSLDPAGGYKQYF. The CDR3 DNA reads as TGTGCCAGCAGCTTAGACCCAGCGGGAGGTTACAAGCAGTACTTC.

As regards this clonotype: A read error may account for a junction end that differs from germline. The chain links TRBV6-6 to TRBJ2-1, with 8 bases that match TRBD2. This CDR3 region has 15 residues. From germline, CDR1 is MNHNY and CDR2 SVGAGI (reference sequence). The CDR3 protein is CTSSTGTSGYNEQFF. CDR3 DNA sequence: TGTACCAGCAGTACCGGAACTAGCGGTTACAATGAGCAATTCTTC.

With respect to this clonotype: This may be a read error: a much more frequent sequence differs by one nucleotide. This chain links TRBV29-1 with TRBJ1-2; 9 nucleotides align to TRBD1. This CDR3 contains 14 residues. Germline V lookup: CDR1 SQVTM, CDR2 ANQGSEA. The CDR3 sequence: CSFDSGTGYNGYTF. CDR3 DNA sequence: TGCAGCTTTGACAGCGGGACAGGGTATAATGGCTACACCTTC.